The 14 T cell receptor beta chains in this list originate from one sample, sequenced in a study of OX40 agonist ivuxolimab in advanced cancers. TCRdb keeps only in-frame clones here, not all; method: immunoSEQ multiplex PCR. This table has roughly 53,000 clones, roughly nine tenths appearing once. The sequenced sample was CD4+ or CD8+ T cells sorted from blood, obtained in a trial of the OX40 agonist ivuxolimab. The receptors stem from an adult with an advanced solid tumor such as melanoma, head and neck, liver or kidney cancer.

This sequence joins TRBV2 and TRBJ2-5; D is perhaps TRBD2 (5 bases). V was pared by 5 bases and J by 5 bases, with 15 bases between. The CDR3 is made up of 14 amino acids. Per the germline V gene, CDR1 is SNHLY and CDR2 is FYNNEI. The CDR3 region has the DNA TGTGCCAGCAGTACTACCGGGGTAGTTGAGACCCAGTACTTC. Its translation is CASSTTGVVETQYF.

The chain uses TRBV5-4 and TRBJ2-7, with 13 bases aligning to TRBD2. CDR1 and CDR2 from the germline V gene are SGHNT and YYREEE (reference sequence). The CDR3 length is 15 residues. V lost 5 bases, J lost 6 bases, and 8 bases stayed unmatched. The DNA for the CDR3 is TGTGCCAGCAGAGACCTCCGGACTAGCGGGAGCGAGCAGTACTTC. It translates to CASRDLRTSGSEQYF.

The gene calls are TRBV19 and TRBJ1-4; maybe TRBD1 (6 bases). Germline-derived CDR1 and CDR2 are LNHDA and SQIVND (reference sequence). This CDR3 spans 16 amino acids. Trimming left V 7 bases short and J 1 base short, with 16 bases between. In nucleotides, the CDR3 is TGTGCCAGTAAAGAGGGCAGGGGCCGAACTAATGAAAAACTGTTTTTT. Its protein is CASKEGRGRTNEKLFF.

The chain has TRBV2 and TRBJ1-4; TRBD1 agrees at 9 bases. This CDR3 is built from 14 residues. Trimming at V came to 5 bases and at J to 8 bases, leaving 6 bases not matched to a gene. The germline V gene encodes CDR1 SNHLY and CDR2 FYNNEI. CDR3 nucleotide sequence: TGTGCCAGCAGTCCGGGACAGGGAGACGAAAAACTGTTTTTT. Translating it yields CASSPGQGDEKLFF.

The chain combines TRBV9 with TRBJ2-7; D call uncertain. Looked up from germline, CDR1 is SGDLS and CDR2 is YYNGEE. The ends were cut back, 4 bases at V and 4 bases at J, with 6 bases in the middle. CDR3 length equals 11 residues. The CDR3 nucleotides read TGTGCCAGCAGCTCCTCGTACGAGCAGTACTTC. It specifies CASSSSYEQYF. The full variable domain, completed using reference TRBV9 and TRBJ2-7, is DSGVTQTPKHLITATGQRVTLRCSPRSGDLSVYWYQQSLDQGLQFLIQYYNGEERAKGNILERFSAQQFPDLHSELNLSSLELGDSALYFCASSSSYEQYFGPGTRLTVT.

This chain connects TRBV7-6 to TRBJ2-7, with D unresolved. V shed 3 bases and J shed 6 bases, with 9 bases lying between them. Germline CDR1 reads SGHVS; CDR2 reads FNYEAQ. CDR3 length equals 12 residues. This chain's CDR3 is CASSLVLSEQYF. CDR3 coding DNA: TGTGCCAGCAGCTTGGTATTATCCGAGCAGTACTTC.

The chain combines TRBV10-3 with TRBJ1-2; tentatively, D is TRBD1 (5 bases). CDR3 length: 13 amino acids. V lost 4 bases and J 8 bases, leaving 14 bases between the germline ends. Germline values: CDR1 ENHRY, CDR2 SYGVKD. Here the CDR3 reads CAISGEGREGYTF. CDR3 nucleotides: TGTGCCATCAGTGGGGAGGGACGAGAAGGCTACACCTTC.

The V call is TRBV6-6, the J call TRBJ2-3; no clear D. The V end was cut by 7 bases, the J end by 2 bases, with 7 bases between. CDR1 and CDR2 from the germline V gene are MNHNY and SVGAGI (reference sequence). This CDR3 comprises 12 residues. CDR3 sequence: CASTGVTDTQYF. The CDR3 nucleotides are TGTGCCAGCACCGGAGTCACAGATACGCAGTATTTT.

V gene TRBV6-1 combines with J gene TRBJ2-5; maybe TRBD2 (5 bases). Trimming left V 6 bases short and J 5 bases short, with 16 bases between. The CDR3 loop spans 14 amino acids. The germline V gene encodes CDR1 MNHNS and CDR2 SASEGT. The CDR3, as DNA: TGTGCCAGCAGAGCACCCGGAGGATTGGAGACCCAGTACTTC. Translated: CASRAPGGLETQYF.

V usage is TRBV6-5 and J usage is TRBJ2-1; TRBD2 matches at 9 bases. The CDR3 covers 16 residues. The V gene end was trimmed by 4 bases and the J gene end by 7 bases; junction bases not matched to a gene: 11. Germline V gene lookup returns CDR1 MNHEY and CDR2 SVGAGI. The CDR3 loop is CASSSRNSGSSNEQFF. The DNA for the CDR3 is TGTGCCAGCAGTTCCCGGAATAGCGGGAGCTCGAATGAGCAGTTCTTC.

This clone came up once. This sequence joins TRBV7-2 and TRBJ2-1; unclear D gene. CDR1 SGHTA and CDR2 FQGNSA come from the germline V gene. Deletions cut 3 bases from V and 8 bases from J, with 11 bases between. The CDR3 spans 13 residues. For the CDR3, the DNA is TGTGCCAGCAGCTTTGGGCCTGCGGATGAGCAGTTCTTC. Protein sequence: CASSFGPADEQFF.

V is TRBV5-4 and J is TRBJ1-4; D is unresolved. The CDR3 spans 13 residues. With 5 bases removed from V and 0 bases from J, the gap between germline ends came to 5 bases. Germline V gives CDR1 SGHNT, CDR2 YYREEE (reference sequence). CDR3 sequence: CASRRSTNEKLFF. The CDR3 DNA sequence: TGTGCCAGCAGGAGATCAACTAATGAAAAACTGTTTTTT.

The chain carries TRBV11-2 and TRBJ2-7; 12 bases are shared with TRBD2. The junction had 4 bases not matched to a gene; V was cut back by 5 bases and J by 2 bases. This CDR3 comprises 15 residues. Germline-derived CDR1 and CDR2 are SGHAT and FQNNGV. The CDR3 DNA sequence: TGTGCCAGCAGCCACGGACTAGCGGGAACCTACGAGCAGTACTTC. Protein product: CASSHGLAGTYEQYF. The whole variable domain, remainder taken from reference TRBV11-2 and TRBJ2-7, is EAGVAQSPRYKIIEKRQSVAFWCNPISGHATLYWYQQILGQGPKLLIQFQNNGVVDDSQLPKDRFSAERLKGVDSTLKIQPAKLEDSAVYLCASSHGLAGTYEQYFGPGTRLTVT.

The chain employs TRBV10-3 and TRBJ1-3; TRBD1 matches 7 bases. The CDR3 extends over 15 amino acids. The ends lost 3 bases at V and 0 bases at J; junction bases unmatched: 2. Germline V lookup: CDR1 ENHRY, CDR2 SYGVKD. This chain's CDR3 is CAISDRDSSGNTIYF. As DNA, the CDR3 is TGTGCCATCAGTGACAGGGACAGCTCTGGAAACACCATATATTTT.